This T cell receptor (beta chain) came from a study of T cell responses to AZD1222 COVID-19 vaccine. Notes on the study in general: The study found Spike-specific TCR breadth and depth rose after two AZD1222 doses. At baseline, seropositivity was found in only a handful of AZD1222 recipients. After the peak T cell response, and only then, were repertoires sampled.

TCRdb keeps only in-frame clones here, not all; method: immunoSEQ multiplex PCR. The sample comprises around 150,000 clones, approximately 84% of which are singletons, and approximately 4% rests with the top ten. To note about this clone: Its antigen is currently unknown.

The sample here was peripheral blood, taken on day 0 of AZD1222 vaccination. The receptor's source is an adult in good health.

CDR3 DNA: TGTGCCAGCAGCTTGTGGGACTCAGGGGGCACAGATACGCAGTATTTT. It encodes CASSLWDSGGTDTQYF. The J gene is TRBJ2-3, the V gene TRBV28; D assignment may be TRBD1 or TRBD2 (6 bases each). V lost 6 bases and J 1 base, leaving 17 bases between the germline ends. The germline CDR1 and CDR2 sequences are MDHEN and SYDVKM. This CDR3 spans 16 amino acids.